In its sample, the clone carrying this T cell receptor beta chain was seen a few times. Antigen: not known. The isolated RNA, all of it, was reverse transcribed, so expressed TCRB transcripts were what got sequenced. TCRdb keeps only in-frame clones here, not all; method: immunoSEQ multiplex PCR. The top ten clones hold about 0.045% of a sample with 350,000 or so clones, around 19% of them seen once. This sample was included in a study of beta chain features in type 1 diabetes. Points from the study as a whole: There were fewer insertions and more deletions at the VDJ junctions of type 1 diabetes patients. The study found that naive, central memory and Treg TCRB repertoires appeared more similar in patients than in healthy donors.

The germline CDR1 and CDR2 sequences are SGHNT and YYREEE (reference sequence). Trimming took 2 bases from V and 7 from J, leaving 15 bases between them. The CDR3 consists of 15 residues. The rearrangement links TRBV5-4 to TRBJ2-2, with a weak D call TRBD1 (7 bases). Sequencing used naive CD4+ T cells from blood. The sequence derives from a woman younger than 35 in good health. The CDR3 reads CASSLQGRRGGELFF. CDR3 DNA: TGTGCCAGCAGCTTACAGGGGAGGCGGGGCGGGGAGCTGTTTTTT.